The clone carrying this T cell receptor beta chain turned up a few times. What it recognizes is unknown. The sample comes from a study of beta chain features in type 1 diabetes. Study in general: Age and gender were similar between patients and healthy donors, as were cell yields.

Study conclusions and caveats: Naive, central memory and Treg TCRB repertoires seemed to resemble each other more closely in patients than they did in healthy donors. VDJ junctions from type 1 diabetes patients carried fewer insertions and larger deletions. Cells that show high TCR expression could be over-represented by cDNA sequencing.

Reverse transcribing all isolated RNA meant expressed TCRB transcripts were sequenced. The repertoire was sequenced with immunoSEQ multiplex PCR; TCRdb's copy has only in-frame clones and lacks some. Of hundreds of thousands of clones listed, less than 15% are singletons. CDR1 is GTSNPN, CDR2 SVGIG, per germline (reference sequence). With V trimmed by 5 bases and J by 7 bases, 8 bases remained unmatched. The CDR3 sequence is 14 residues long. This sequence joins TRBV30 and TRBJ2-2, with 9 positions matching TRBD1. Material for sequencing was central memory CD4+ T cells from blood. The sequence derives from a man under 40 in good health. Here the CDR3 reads CAWCQRDRVGELFF. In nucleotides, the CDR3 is TGTGCCTGGTGTCAACGGGACAGGGTCGGGGAGCTGTTTTTT.